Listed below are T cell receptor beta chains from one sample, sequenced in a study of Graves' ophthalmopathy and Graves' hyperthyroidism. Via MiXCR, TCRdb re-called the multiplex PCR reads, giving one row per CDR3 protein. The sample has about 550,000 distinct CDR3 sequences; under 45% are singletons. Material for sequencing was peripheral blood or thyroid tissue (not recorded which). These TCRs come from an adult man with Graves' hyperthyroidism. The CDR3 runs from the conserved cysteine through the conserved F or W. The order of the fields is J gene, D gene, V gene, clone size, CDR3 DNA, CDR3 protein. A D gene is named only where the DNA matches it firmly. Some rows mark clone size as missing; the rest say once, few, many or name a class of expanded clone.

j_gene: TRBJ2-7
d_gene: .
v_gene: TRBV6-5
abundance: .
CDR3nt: TGTGCCAGCAGAATCCTCGACAGGTTGGGCGAGCAGTACTTC
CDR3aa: CASRILDRLGEQYF

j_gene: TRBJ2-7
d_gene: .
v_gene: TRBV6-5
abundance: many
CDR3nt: TGTGCCAGCAGCAAGACTAGCTCCTACGAGCAGTACTTC
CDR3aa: CASSKTSSYEQYF

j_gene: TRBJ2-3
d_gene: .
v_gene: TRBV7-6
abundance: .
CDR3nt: TGTGCCAGCAGCTTATCGGGTAGCGGTTCCACAGATACGCAGTATTTT
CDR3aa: CASSLSGSGSTDTQYF

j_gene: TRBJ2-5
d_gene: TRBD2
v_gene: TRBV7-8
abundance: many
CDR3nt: TGTGCCAGCAGCTTCGATGGACTAGCGGTGACCCAGTACTTC
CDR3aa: CASSFDGLAVTQYF

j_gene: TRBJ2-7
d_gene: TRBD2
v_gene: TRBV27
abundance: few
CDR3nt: TGTGCCAGGGGCCCCGGGACTAGCGGCCGTCCGTACGAGCAGTACTTC
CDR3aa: CARGPGTSGRPYEQYF

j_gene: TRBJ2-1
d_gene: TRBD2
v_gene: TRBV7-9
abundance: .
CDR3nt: TGTGCCAGCAGCCTAAGCGGGGGGGCGAACAATGAGCAGTTCTTC
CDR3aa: CASSLSGGANNEQFF

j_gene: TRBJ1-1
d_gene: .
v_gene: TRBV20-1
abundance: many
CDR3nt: TGCAGTATTACAGACCGGGACACCGGTACATGGGGGGGTTTCTTT
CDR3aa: CSITDRDTGTWGGFF

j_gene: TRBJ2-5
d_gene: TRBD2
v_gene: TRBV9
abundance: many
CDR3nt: TGTGCCAGCAGCCGGGGGACTAGTCCCCAGACCCAGTACTTC
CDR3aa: CASSRGTSPQTQYF

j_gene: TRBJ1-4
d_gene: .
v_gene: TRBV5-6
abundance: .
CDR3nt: TGTGCCAGCAGCACCCTCGGGGTGACTAATGAAAAACTGTTTTTT
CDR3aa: CASSTLGVTNEKLFF

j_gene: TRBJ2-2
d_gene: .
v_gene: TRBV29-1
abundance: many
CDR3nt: TGCAGCGCCAACTACGTGGGTAACACCGGGGAGCTGTTTTTT
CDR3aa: CSANYVGNTGELFF

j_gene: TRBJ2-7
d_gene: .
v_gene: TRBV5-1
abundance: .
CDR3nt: TGCGCCAGCCGGACCCCCTACGAGCAGTACTTC
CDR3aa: CASRTPYEQYF

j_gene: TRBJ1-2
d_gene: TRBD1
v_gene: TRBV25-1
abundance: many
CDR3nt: TGTGCCAGCAGTGTGGGGACAGGACTTAGCCTCTATGGCTACACCTTC
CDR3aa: CASSVGTGLSLYGYTF

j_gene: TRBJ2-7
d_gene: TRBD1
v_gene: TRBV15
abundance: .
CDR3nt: TGTGCCACCAGCAGTACCCCCGGGACAGGGGGTTACGAGCAGTACTTC
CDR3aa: CATSSTPGTGGYEQYF

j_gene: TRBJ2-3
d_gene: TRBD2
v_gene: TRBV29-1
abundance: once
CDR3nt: TGCAGCGTTGAAGAGGGACTAGCGGACAATGAGCAGTATTTT
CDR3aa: CSVEEGLADNEQYF

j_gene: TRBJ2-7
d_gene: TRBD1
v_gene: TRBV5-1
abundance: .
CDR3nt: TGCGCCAGCAGCTATCGGACAGGGACGTTCTACGAGCAGTACTTC
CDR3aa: CASSYRTGTFYEQYF

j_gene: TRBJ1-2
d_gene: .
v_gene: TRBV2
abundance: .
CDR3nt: TGTGCCAGCAGAACGCAGAACACTAACTATGGCTACACCTTC
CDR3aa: CASRTQNTNYGYTF

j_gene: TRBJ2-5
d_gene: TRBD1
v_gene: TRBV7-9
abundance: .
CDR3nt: TGTGCCAGCAGCTCGACAGGGGGGGATCAGCCCCAGTACTTC
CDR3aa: CASSSTGGDQPQYF

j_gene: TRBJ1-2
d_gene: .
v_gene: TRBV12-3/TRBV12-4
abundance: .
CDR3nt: TGTGCCAGCAGCCCCGGGACACCATATGGCTACACCTTC
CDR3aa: CASSPGTPYGYTF

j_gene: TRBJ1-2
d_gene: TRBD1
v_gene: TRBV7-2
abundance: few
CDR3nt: TGTGCCAGCAGCCAGCCGGGACAGGGGGCGCGTGGCTACACCTTC
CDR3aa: CASSQPGQGARGYTF

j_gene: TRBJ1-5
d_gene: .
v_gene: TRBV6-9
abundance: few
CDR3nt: TGTGCCAGCAGTTATGCCTCGAGGATCGGCAATCAGCTCCAGCATTTT
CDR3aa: CASSYASRIGNQLQHF

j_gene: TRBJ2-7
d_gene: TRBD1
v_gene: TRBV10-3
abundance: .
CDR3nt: TGTGCCAGCAGTGATGGGGACAGAGCCTACGAGCAGTACTTC
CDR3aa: CASSDGDRAYEQYF

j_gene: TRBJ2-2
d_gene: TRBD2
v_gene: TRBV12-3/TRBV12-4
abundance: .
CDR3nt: TGTGCCAGCAGTGACGGACTAGCGGGAGTCGGCGGGGAGCTGTTTTTT
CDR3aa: CASSDGLAGVGGELFF

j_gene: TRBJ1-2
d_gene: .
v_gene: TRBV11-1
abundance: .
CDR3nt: TGTGCCAGCAGCTCCCAAGGAACAGGGATGGATAACTATGGCTACACCTTC
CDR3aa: CASSSQGTGMDNYGYTF

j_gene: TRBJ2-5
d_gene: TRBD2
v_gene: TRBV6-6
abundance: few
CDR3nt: TGTGCCAGCAGTTTCTCTGGACTAGAGCAAGAGACCCAGTACTTC
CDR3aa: CASSFSGLEQETQYF

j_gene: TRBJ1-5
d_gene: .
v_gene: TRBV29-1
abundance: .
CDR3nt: TGCAGCGTTGCGGGTGGGGGTGGCCAGCCCCAGCATTTT
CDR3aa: CSVAGGGGQPQHF

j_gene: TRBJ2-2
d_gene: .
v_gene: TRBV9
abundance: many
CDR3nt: TGTGCCAGCAGCGTCGCAGGGTCTTTAGGGGAGCTGTTTTTT
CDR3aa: CASSVAGSLGELFF

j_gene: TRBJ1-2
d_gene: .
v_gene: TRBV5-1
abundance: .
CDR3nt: TGCGCCAGCAGCTTGGAAGGAGTCAACTATGGCTACACCTTC
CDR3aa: CASSLEGVNYGYTF

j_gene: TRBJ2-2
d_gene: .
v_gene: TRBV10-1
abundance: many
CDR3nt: TGCGCCAGCATGGGTCCATCCCCCGGGGAGCTGTTTTTT
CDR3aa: CASMGPSPGELFF

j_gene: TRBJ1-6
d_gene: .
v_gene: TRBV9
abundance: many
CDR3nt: TGTGCCAGCAGCGTAGATGGGAGCTCACCCCTCCACTTT
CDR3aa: CASSVDGSSPLHF

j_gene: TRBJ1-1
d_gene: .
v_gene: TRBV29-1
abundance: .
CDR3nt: TGCAGCGGGGACAACGTGAACACTGAAGCTTTCTTT
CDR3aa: CSGDNVNTEAFF

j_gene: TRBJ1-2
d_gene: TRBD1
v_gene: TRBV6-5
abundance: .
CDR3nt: TGTGCCAGCAGTTTTCGCGCCGGGACAGGGGGTTTAGCTTATGGCTACACCTTC
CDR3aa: CASSFRAGTGGLAYGYTF

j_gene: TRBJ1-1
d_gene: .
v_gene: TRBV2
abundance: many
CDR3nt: TGTGCCAGCAACAGGGACGGACCTGAAGCTTTCTTT
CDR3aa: CASNRDGPEAFF

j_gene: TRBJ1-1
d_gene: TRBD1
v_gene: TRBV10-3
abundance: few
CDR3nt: TGTGCCAGCAGTTACCGACAGGGGATGAACACTGAAGCTTTCTTT
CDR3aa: CASSYRQGMNTEAFF

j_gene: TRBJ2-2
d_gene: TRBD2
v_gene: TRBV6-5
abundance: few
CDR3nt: TGTGCCAGCAGTTCGCGGGCGGGAGGAGGGACCGGGGAGCTGTTTTTT
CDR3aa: CASSSRAGGGTGELFF